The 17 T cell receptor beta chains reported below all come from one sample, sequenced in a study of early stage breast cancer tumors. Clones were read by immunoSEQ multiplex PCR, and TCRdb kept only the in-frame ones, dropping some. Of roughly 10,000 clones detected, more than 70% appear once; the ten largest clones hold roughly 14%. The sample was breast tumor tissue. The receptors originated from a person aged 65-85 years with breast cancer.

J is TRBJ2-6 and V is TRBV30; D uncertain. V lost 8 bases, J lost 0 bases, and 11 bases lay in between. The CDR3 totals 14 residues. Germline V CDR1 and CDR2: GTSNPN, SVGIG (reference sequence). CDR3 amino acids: CAGKQPSGANVLTF. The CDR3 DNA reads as TGTGCCGGGAAACAGCCCTCTGGGGCCAACGTCCTGACTTTC.

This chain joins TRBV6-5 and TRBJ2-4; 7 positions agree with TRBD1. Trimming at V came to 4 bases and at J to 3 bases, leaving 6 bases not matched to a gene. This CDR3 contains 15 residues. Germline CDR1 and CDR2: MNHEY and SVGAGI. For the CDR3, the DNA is TGTGCCAGCAGTTCCTTCACAGGGGTCAAAAACATTCAGTACTTC. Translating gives CASSSFTGVKNIQYF.

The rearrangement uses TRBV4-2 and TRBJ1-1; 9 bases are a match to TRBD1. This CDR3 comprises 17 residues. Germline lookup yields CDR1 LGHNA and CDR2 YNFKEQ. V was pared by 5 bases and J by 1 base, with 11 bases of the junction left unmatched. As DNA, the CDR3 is TGTGCCAGCAGCACCCGACAGGGGGTAGACTGGAACACTGAAGCTTTCTTT. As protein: CASSTRQGVDWNTEAFF.

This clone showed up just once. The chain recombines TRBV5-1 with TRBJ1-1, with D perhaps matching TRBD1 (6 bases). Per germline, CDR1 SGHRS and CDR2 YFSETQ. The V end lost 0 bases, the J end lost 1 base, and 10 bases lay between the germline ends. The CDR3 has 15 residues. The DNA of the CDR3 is TGCGCCAGCAGCTTGGCCGGGACAAAGAACACTGAAGCTTTCTTT. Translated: CASSLAGTKNTEAFF.

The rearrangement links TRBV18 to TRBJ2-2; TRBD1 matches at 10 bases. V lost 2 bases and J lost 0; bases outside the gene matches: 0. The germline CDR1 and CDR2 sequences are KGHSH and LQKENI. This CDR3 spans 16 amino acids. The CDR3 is CASSPGTGANTGELFF. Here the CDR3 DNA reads TGTGCCAGCTCACCAGGGACAGGGGCGAACACCGGGGAGCTGTTTTTT.

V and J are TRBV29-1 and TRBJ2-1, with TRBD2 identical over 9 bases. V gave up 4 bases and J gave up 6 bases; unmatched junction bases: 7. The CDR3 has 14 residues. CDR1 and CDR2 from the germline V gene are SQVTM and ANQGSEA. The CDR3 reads CSVVAGGIGNEQFF. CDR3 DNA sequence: TGCAGCGTTGTGGCGGGAGGGATCGGCAATGAGCAGTTCTTC.

CDR3 amino acids: CASSLKVAGEQYF. The CDR3 nucleotides read TGTGCCAGCAGTTTAAAGGTAGCGGGAGAGCAGTACTTC. V gene TRBV27 combines with J gene TRBJ2-7, with 8 bases fitting TRBD2. Germline V gene sequence: CDR1 MNHEY, CDR2 SMNVEV (reference sequence). This CDR3 contains 13 residues. The V segment lost 2 bases and the J segment 7 bases; nucleotides outside the gene matches: 4.

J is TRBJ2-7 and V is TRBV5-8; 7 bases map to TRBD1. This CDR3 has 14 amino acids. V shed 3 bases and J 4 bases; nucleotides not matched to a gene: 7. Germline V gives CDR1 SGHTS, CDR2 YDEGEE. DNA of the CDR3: TGTGCCAGCAGCTCGCACACAGGGGATTACGAGCAGTACTTC. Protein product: CASSSHTGDYEQYF.

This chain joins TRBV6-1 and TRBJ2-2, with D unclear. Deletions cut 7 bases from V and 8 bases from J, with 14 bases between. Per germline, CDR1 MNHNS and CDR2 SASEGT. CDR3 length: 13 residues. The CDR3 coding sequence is TGTGCCAGCACCCTAGAGTCGTGGGGGGAGCTGTTTTTT. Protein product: CASTLESWGELFF.

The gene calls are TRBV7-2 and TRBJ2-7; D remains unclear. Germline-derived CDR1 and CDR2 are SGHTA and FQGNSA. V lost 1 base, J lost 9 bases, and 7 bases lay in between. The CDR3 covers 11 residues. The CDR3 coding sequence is TGTGCCAGCAGCTTAGTCACTATGCAGTACTTC. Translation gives CASSLVTMQYF.

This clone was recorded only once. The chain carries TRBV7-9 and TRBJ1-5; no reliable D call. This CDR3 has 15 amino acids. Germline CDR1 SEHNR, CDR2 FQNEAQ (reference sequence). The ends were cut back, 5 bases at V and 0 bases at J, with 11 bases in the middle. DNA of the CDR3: TGTGCCAGCAGCACAGACGGCTATAGCAATCAGCCCCAGCATTTT. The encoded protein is CASSTDGYSNQPQHF.

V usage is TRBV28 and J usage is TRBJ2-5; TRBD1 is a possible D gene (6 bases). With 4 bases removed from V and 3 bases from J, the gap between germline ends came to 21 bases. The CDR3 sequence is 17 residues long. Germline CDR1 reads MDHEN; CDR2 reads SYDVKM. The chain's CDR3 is CASSSISQGLGKETQYF. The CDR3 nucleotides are TGTGCCAGCAGTTCCATCTCCCAGGGGTTGGGGAAAGAGACCCAGTACTTC.

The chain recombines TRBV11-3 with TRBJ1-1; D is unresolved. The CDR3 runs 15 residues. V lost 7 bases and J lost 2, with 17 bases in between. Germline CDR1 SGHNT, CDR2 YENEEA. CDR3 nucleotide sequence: TGTGCCAGCACCCTTTCCAGACATTCAAACACTGAAGCTTTCTTT. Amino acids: CASTLSRHSNTEAFF.

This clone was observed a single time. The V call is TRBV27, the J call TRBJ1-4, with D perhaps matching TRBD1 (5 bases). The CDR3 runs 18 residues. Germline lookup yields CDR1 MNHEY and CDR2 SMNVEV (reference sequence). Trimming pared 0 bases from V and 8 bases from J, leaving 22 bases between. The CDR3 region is CASSLSLAAQGRGEKLFF. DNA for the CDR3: TGTGCCAGCAGTTTATCCCTTGCTGCTCAGGGAAGGGGAGAAAAACTGTTTTTT. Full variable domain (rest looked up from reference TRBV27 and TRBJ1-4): EAQVTQNPRYLITVTGKKLTVTCSQNMNHEYMSWYRQDPGLGLRQIYYSMNVEVTDKGDVPEGYKVSRKEKRNFPLILESPSPNQTSLYFCASSLSLAAQGRGEKLFFGSGTQLSVL.

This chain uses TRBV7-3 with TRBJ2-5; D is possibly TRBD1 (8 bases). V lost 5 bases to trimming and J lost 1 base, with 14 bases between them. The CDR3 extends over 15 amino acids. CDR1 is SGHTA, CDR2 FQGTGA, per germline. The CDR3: CASSQQGGGQETQYF. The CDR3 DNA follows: TGTGCCAGCAGCCAACAGGGGGGGGGCCAAGAGACCCAGTACTTC.

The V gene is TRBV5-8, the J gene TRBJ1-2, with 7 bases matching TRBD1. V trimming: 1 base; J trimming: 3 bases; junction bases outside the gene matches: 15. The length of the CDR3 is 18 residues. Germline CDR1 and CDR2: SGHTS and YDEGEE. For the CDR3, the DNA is TGTGCCAGCAGCTTGAAGGGACAGATATTAAGTTTCTACTATGGCTACACCTTC. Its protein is CASSLKGQILSFYYGYTF.

The CDR3 coding sequence is TGTGCCAGCAGTCTCCGGGACAGTAGGTCCTATAATTCACCCCTCCACTTT. Its translation: CASSLRDSRSYNSPLHF. The rearrangement uses TRBV16 and TRBJ1-6; 7 nucleotides align to TRBD1. Trimming took 6 bases from V and 1 from J; bases not matched to a gene: 9. In germline, CDR1 is KGHSY, CDR2 FQNENV. CDR3 length: 17 amino acids.